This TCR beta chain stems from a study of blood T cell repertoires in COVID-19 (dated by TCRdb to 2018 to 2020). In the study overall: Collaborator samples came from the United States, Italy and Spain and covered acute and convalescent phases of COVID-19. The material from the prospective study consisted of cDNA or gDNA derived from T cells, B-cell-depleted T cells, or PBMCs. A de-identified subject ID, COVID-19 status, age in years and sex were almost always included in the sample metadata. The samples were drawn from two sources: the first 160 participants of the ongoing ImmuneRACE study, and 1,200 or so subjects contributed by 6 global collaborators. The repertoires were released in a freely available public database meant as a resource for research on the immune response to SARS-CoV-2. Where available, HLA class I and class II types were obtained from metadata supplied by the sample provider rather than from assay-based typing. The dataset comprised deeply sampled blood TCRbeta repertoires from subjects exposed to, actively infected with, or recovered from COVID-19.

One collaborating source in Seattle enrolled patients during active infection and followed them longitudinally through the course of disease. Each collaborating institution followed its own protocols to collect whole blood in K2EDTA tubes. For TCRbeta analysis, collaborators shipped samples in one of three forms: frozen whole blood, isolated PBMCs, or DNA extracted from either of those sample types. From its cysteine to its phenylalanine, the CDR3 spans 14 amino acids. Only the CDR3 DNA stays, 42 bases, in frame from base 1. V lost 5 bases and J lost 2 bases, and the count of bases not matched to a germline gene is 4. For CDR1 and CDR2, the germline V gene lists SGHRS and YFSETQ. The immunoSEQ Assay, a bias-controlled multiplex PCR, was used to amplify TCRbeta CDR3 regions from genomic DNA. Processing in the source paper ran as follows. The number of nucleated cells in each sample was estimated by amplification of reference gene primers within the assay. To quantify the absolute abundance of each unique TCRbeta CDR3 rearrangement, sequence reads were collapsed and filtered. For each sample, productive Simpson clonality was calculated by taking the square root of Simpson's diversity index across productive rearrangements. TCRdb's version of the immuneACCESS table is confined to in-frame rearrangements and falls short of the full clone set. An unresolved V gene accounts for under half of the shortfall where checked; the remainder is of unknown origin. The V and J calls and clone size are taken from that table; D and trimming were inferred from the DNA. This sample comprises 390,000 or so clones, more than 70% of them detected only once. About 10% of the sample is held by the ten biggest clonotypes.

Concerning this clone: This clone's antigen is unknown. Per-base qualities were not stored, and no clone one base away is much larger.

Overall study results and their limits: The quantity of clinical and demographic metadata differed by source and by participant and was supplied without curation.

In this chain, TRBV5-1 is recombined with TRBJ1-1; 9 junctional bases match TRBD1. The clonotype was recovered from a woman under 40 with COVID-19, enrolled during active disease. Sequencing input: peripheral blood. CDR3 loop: CASRYRGPNTEAFF. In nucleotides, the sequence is TGCGCCAGCAGGTACAGGGGGCCCAACACTGAAGCTTTCTTT.